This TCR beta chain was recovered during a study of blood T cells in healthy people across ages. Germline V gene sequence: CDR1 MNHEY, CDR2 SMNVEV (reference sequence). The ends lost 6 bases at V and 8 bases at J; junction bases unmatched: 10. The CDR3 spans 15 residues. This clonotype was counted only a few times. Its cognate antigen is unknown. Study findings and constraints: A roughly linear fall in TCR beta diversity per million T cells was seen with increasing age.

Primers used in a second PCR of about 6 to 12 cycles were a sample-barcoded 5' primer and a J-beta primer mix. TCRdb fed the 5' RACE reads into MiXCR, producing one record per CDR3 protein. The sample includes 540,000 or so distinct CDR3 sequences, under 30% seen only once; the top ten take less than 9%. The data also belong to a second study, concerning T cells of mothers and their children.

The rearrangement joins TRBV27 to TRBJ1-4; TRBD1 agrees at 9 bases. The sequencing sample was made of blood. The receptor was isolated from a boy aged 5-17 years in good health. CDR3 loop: CASRPPGTGKEKLFF. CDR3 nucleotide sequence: TGTGCCAGCAGACCCCCCGGGACAGGGAAGGAAAAACTGTTTTTT.